This T cell receptor beta chain was obtained from a study of shared clonotypes between healthy human individuals. Here immunoSEQ multiplex PCR was the method, and the copy in TCRdb shows in-frame clones only, minus some. This repertoire shows 2,500,000 or so clones, 85% to 95% found once; its top ten account for 0.37%. V was shortened by 4 bases and J by 2 bases, with 19 bases between the two germline ends. Germline V gives CDR1 SGHRS, CDR2 YFSETQ. This CDR3 is built from 16 residues. This sequence joins TRBV5-1 and TRBJ2-7; D is ambiguous. The sequence came from a man aged 18 to 30 in good health. Some clones in this sample may be carry-over from other donors' samples. The source material was naive CD4+ T cells from PBMCs. Subset denoted: CD45RA+ positively selected. The CDR3 bases are TGCGCCAGCAGCCGTCAAATAGCAACTGAGGCCTACGAGCAGTACTTC. Translating gives CASSRQIATEAYEQYF.